This TCR beta chain was identified in a study of control samples from healthy donors and cancer patients. Produced via immunoSEQ multiplex PCR; TCRdb's table is partial and in-frame only. The sample has about 110,000 clones; 88% are singletons. This CDR3 comprises 14 residues. The V gene's germline CDR1 is MNHEY and CDR2 SVGAGI. V was clipped by 6 bases and J by 1 base; unmatched bases: 1. This TCR came from a woman in her sixties or seventies with lung cancer. Sequenced: PBMCs. V usage is TRBV6-5 and J usage is TRBJ2-2, with 8 bases identical to TRBD2. The CDR3 coding sequence is TGTGCCAGCAGGGGACTAGGGAACACCGGGGAGCTGTTTTTT. It codes for CASRGLGNTGELFF.